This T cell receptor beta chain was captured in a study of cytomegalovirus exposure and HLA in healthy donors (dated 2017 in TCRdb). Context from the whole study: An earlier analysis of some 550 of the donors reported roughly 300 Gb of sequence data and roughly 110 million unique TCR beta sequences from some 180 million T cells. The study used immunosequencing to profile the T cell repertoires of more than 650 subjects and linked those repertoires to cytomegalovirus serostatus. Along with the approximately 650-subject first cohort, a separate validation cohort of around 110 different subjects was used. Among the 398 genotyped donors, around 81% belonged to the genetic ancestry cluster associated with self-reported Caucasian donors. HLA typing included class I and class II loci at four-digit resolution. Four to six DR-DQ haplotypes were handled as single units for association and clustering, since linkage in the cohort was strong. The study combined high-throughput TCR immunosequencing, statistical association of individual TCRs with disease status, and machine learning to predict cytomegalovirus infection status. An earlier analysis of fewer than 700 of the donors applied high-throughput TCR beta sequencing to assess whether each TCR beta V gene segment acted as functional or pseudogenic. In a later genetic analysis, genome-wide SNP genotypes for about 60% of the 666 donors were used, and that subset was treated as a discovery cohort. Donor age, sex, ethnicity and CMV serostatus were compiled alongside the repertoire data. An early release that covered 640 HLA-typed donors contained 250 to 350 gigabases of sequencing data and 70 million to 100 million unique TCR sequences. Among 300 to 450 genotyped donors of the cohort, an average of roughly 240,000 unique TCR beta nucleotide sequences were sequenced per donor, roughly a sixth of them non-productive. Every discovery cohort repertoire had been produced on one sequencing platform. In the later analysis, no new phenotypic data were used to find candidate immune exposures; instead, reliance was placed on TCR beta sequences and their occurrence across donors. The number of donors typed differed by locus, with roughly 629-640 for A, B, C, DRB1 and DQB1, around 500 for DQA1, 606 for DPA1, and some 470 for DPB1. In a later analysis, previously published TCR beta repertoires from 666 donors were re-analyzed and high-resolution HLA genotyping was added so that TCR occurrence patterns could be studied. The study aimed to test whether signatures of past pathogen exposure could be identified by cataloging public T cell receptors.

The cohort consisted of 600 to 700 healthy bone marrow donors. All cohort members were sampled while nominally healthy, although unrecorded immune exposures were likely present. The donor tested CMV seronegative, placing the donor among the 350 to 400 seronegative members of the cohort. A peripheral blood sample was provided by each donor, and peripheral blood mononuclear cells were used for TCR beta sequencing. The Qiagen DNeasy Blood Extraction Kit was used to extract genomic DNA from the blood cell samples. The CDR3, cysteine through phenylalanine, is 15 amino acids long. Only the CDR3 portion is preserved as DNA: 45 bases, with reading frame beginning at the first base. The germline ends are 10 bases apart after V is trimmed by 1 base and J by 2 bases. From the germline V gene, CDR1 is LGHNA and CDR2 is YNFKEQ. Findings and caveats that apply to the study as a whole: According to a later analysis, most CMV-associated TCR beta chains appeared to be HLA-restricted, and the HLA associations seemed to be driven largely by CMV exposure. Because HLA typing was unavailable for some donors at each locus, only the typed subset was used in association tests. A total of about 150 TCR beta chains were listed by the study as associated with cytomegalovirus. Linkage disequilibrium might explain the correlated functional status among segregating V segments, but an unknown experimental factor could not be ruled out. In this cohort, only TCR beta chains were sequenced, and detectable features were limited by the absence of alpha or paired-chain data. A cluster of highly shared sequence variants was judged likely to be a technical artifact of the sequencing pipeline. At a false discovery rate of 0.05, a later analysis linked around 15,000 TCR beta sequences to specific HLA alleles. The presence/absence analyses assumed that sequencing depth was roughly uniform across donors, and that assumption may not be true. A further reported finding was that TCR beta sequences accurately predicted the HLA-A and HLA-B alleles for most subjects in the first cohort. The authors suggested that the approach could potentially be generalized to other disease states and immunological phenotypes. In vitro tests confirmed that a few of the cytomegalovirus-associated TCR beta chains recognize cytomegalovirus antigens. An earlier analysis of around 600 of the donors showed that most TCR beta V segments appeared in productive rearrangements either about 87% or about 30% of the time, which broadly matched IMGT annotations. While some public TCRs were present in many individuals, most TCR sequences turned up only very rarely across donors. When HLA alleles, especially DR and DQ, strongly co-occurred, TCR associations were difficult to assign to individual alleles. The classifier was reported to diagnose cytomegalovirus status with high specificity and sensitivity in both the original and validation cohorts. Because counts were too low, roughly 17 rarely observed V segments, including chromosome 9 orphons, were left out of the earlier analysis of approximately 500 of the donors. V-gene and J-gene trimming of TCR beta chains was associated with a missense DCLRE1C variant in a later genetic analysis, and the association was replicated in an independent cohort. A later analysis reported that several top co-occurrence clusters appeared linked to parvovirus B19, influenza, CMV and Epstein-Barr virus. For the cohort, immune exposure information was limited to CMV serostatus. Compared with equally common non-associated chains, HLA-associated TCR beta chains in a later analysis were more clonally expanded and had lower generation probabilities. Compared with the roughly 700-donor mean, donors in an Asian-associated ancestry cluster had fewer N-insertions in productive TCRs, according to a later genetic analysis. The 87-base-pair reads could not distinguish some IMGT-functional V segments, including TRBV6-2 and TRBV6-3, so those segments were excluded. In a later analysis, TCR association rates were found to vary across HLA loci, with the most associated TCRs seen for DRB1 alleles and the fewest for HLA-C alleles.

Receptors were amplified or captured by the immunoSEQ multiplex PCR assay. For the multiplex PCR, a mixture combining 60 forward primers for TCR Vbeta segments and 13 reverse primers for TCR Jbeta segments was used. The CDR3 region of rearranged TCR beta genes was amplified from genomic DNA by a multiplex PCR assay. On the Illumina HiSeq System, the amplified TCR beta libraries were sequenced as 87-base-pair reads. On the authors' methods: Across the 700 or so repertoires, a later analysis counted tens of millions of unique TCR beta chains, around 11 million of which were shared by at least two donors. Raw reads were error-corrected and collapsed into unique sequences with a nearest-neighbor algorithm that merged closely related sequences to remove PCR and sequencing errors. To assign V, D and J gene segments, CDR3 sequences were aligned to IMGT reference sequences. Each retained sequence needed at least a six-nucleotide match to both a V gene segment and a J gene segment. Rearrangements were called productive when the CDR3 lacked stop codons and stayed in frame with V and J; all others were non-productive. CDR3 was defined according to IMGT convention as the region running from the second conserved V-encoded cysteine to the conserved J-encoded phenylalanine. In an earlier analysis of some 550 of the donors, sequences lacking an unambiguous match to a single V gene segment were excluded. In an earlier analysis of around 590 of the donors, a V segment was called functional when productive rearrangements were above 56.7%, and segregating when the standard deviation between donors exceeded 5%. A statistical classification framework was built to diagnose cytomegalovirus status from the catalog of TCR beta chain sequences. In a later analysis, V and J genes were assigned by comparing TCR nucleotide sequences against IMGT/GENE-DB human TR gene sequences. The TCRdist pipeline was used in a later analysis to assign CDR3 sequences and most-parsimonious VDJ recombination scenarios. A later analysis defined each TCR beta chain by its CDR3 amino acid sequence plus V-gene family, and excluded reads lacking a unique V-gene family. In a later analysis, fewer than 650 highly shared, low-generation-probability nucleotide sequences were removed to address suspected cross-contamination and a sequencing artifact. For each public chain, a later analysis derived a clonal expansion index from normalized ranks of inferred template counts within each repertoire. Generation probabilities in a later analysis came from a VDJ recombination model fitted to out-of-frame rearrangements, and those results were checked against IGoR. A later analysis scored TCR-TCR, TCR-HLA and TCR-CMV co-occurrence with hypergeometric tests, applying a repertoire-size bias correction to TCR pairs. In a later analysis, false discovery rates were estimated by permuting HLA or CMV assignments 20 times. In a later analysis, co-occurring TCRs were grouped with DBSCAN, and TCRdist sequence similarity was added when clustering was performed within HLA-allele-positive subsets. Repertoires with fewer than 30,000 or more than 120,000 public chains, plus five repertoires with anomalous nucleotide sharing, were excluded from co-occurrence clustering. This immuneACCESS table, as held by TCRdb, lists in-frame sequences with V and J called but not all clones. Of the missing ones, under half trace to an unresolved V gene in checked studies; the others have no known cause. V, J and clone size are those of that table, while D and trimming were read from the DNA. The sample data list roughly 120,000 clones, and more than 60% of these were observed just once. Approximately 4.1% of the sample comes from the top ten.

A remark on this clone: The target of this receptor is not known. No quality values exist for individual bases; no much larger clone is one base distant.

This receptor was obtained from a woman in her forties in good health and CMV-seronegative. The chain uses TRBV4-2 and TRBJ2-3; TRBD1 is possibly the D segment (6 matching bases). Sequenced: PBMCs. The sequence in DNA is TGTGCCAGCAGCCAAGTTACAGGGTCCACAGATACGCAGTATTTT. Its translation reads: CASSQVTGSTDTQYF.